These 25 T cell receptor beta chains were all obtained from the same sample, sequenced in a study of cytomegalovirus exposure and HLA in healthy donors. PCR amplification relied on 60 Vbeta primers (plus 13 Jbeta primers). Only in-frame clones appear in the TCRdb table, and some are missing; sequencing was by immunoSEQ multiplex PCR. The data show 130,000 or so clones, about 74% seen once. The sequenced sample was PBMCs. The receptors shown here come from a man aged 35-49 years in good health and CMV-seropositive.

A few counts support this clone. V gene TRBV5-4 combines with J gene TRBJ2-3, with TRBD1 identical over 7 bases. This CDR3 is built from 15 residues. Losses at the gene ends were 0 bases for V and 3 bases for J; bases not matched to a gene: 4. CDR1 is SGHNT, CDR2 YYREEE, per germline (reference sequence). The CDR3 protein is CASSLELGQTDTQYF. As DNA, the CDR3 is TGTGCCAGCAGCTTGGAGTTGGGACAGACAGATACGCAGTATTTT. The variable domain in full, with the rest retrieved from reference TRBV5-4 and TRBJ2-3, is ETGVTQSPTHLIKTRGQQVTLRCSSQSGHNTVSWYQQALGQGPQFIFQYYREEENGRGNFPPRFSGLQFPNYSSELNVNALELDDSALYLCASSLELGQTDTQYFGPGTRLTVL.

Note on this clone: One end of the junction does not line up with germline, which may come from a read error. In nucleotides, the CDR3 is TGTCCCAGCAGTGAGGGCCCGGGGAAAAGCATTCAGTACTTC. Protein: CPSSEGPGKSIQYF. The chain recombines TRBV2 with TRBJ2-4; tentatively, D is TRBD2 (5 bases). CDR3 size: 14 residues. Per the germline V gene, CDR1 is SNHLY and CDR2 is FYNNEI.

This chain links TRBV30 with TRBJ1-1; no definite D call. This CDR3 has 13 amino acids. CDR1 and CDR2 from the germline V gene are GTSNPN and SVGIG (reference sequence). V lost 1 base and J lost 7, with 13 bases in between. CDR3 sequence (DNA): TGTGCCTGGAGTGGCGTGCGGGGAGTTGAAGCTTTCTTT. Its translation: CAWSGVRGVEAFF. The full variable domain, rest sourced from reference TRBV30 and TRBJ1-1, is SQTIHQWPATLVQPVGSPLSLECTVEGTSNPNLYWYRQAAGRGLQLLFYSVGIGQISSEVPQNLSASRPQDRQFILSSKKLLLSDSGFYLCAWSGVRGVEAFFGQGTRLTVV.

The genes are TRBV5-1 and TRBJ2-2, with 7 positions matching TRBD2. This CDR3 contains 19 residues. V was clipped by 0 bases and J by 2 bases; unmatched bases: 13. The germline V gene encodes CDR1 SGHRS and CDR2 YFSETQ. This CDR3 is CASSLVPTGRGLNTGELFF. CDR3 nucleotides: TGCGCCAGCAGCTTGGTTCCCACAGGCCGGGGACTAAACACCGGGGAGCTGTTTTTT.

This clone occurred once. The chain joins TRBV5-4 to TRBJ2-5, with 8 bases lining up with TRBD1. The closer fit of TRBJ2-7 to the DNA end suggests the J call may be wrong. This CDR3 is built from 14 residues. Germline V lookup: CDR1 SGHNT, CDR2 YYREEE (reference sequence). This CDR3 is CASSQGQGRNEQYF. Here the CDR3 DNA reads TGTGCCAGCAGCCAAGGACAGGGAAGGAACGAGCAGTACTTC.

The CDR3: CASINMDSRDGYTF. CDR3 in DNA: TGTGCCAGCATTAACATGGACAGTAGGGATGGCTACACCTTC. The chain carries TRBV6-1 and TRBJ1-2, with D possibly being TRBD1 (6 bases). V was shortened by 7 bases and J by 6 bases, with 18 bases between the two germline ends. Germline-derived CDR1 and CDR2 are MNHNS and SASEGT. The CDR3 extends over 14 amino acids.

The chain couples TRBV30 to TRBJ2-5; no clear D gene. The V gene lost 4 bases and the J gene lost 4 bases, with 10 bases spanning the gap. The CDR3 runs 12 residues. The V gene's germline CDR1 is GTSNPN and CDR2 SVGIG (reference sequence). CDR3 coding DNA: TGTGCCTGGACGCCATCCGGAGAGACCCAGTACTTC. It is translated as CAWTPSGETQYF.

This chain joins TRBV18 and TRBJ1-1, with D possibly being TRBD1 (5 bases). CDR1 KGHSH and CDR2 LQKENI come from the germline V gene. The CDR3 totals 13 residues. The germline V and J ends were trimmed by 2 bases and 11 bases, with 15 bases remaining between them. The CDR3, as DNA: TGTGCCAGCTCACCAATGATAGGGGATGAGGCTTTCTTT. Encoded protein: CASSPMIGDEAFF. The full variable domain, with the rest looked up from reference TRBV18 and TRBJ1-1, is NAGVMQNPRHLVRRRGQEARLRCSPMKGHSHVYWYRQLPEEGLKFMVYLQKENIIDESGMPKERFSAEFPKEGPSILRIQQVVRGDSAAYFCASSPMIGDEAFFGQGTRLTVV.

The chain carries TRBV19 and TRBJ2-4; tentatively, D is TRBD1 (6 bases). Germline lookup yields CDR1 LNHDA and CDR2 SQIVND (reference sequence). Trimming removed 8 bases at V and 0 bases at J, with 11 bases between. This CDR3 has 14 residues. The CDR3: CASRDTLAKNIQYF. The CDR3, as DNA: TGTGCCAGTCGGGACACCCTAGCCAAAAACATTCAGTACTTC.

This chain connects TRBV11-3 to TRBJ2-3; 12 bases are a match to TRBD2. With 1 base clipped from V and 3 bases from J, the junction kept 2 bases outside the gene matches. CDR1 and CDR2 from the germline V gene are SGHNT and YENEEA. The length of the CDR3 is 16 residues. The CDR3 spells CASSLGTSGKTDTQYF. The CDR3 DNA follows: TGTGCCAGCAGCTTAGGGACTAGCGGGAAAACAGATACGCAGTATTTT.

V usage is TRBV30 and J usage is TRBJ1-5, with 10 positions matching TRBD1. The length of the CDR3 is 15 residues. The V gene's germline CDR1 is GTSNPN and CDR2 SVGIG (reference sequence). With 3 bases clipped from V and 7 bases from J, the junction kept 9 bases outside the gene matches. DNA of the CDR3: TGTGCCTGGAGCTTAGACCGGGACAGGGGACAGCCCCAGCATTTT. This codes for CAWSLDRDRGQPQHF.

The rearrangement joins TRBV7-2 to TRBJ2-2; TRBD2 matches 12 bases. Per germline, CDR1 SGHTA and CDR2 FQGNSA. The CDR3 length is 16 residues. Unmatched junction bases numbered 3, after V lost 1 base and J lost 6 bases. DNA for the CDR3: TGTGCCAGCAGCTTAGGACTAGCGGGGGTTCCCGGGGAGCTGTTTTTT. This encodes CASSLGLAGVPGELFF. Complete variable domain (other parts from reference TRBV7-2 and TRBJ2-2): GAGVSQSPSNKVTEKGKDVELRCDPISGHTALYWYRQSLGQGLEFLIYFQGNSAPDKSGLPSDRFSAERTGGSVSTLTIQRTQQEDSAVYLCASSLGLAGVPGELFFGEGSRLTVL.

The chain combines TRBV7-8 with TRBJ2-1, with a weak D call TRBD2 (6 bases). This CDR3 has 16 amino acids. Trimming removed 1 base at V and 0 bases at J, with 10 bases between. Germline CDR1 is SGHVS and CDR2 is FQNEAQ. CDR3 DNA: TGTGCCAGCAGCTTAGGGGGCGGGAACTCCTACAATGAGCAGTTCTTC. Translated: CASSLGGGNSYNEQFF.

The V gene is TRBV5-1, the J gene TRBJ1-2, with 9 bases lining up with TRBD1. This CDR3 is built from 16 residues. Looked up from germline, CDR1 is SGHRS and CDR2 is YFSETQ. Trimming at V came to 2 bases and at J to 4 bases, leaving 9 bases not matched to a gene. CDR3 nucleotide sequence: TGCGCCAGCAGCTTCGACGGGACAGGGCGCATCTATGGCTACACCTTC. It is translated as CASSFDGTGRIYGYTF.

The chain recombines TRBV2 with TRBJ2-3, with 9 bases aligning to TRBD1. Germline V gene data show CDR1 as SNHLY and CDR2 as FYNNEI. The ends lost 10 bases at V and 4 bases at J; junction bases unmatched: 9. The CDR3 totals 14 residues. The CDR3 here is CAISSGQGADTQYF. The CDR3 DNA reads TGTGCCATCTCCTCGGGACAGGGTGCAGATACGCAGTATTTT.

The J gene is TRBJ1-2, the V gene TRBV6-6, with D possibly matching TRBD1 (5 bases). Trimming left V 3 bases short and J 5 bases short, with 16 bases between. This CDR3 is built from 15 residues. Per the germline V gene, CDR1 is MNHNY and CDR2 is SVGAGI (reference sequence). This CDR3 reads CASSYVGRGSYGYTF. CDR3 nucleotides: TGTGCCAGCAGTTATGTGGGGAGGGGATCATATGGCTACACCTTC.

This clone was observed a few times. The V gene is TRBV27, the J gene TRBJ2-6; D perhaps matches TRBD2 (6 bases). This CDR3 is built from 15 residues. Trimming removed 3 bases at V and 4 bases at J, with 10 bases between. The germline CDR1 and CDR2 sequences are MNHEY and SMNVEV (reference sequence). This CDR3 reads CASSLSTRGANVLTF. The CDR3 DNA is TGTGCCAGCAGTTTGTCGACTAGAGGGGCCAACGTCCTGACTTTC.

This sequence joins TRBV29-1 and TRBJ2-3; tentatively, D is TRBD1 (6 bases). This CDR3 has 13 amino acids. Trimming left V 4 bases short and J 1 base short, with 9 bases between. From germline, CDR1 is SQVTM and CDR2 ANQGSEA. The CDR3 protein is CSVARGRTDTQYF. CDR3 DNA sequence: TGCAGCGTTGCCAGGGGCCGCACAGATACGCAGTATTTT.

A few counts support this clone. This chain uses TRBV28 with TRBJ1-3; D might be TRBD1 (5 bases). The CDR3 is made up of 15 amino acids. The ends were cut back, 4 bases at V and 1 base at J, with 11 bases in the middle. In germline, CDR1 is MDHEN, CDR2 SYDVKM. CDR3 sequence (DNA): TGTGCCAGCAGTTCCGCTTCAGGGTCTGGAAACACCATATATTTT. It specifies CASSSASGSGNTIYF.

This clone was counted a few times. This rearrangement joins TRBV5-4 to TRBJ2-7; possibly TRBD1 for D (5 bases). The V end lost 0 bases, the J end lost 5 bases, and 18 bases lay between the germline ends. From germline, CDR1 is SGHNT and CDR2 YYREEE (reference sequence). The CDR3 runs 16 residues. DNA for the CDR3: TGTGCCAGCAGCTTGGTAAACGACAGACCGGCGAACGAGCAGTACTTC. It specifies CASSLVNDRPANEQYF.

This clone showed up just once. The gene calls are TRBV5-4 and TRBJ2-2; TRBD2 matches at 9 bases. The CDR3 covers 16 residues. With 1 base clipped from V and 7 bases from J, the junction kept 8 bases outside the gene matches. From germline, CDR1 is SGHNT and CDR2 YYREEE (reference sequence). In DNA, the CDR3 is TGTGCCAGCAGCTTGAAAGCTAGCGGGGTAGGCGGGGAGCTGTTTTTT. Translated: CASSLKASGVGGELFF. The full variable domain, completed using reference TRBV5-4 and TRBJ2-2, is ETGVTQSPTHLIKTRGQQVTLRCSSQSGHNTVSWYQQALGQGPQFIFQYYREEENGRGNFPPRFSGLQFPNYSSELNVNALELDDSALYLCASSLKASGVGGELFFGEGSRLTVL.

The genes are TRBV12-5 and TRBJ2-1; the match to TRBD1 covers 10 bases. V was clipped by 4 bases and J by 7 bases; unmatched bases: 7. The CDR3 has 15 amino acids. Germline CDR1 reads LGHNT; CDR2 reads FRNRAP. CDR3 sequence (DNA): TGTGCTAGTGGTTCCCCCGGGACAGGGGAAAATGAGCAGTTCTTC. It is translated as CASGSPGTGENEQFF.

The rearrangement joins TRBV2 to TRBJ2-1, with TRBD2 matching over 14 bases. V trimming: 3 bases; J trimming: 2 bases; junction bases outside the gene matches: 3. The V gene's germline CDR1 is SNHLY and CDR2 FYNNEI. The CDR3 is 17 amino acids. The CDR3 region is CASSDRLAGGAYNEQFF. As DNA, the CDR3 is TGTGCCAGCAGTGATAGACTAGCGGGAGGGGCCTACAATGAGCAGTTCTTC.

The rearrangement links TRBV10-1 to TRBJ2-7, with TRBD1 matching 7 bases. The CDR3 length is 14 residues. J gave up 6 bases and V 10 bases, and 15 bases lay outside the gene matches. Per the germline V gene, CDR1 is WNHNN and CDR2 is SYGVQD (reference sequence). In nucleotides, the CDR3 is TGCGCCACCGCGAAGACAGGGATTGAATCCGAGCAGTACTTC. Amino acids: CATAKTGIESEQYF.

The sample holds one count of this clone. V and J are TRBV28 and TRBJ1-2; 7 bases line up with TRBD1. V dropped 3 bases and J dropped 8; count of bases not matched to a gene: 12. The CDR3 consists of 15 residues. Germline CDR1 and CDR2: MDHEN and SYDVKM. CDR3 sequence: CASSFTGVFMVGYTF. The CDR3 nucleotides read TGTGCCAGCAGTTTTACAGGGGTATTCATGGTAGGCTACACCTTC.